This TCR beta chain emerged from a study of radiotherapy plus CTLA-4 blockade in lung cancer. Sequencing used immunoSEQ multiplex PCR; TCRdb keeps in-frame clones, though not all of them. The sample shows approximately 98,000 clones, 80% to 85% of them seen only once. The input for sequencing was peripheral blood, taken from a patient treated with radiotherapy plus ipilimumab. This receptor was identified in a human donor with non-small cell lung cancer who had a partial response to radiotherapy plus ipilimumab.

The CDR3 reads CASSLGQGENQPQHF. The CDR3 DNA reads as TGTGCCAGCAGCCTTGGACAGGGTGAGAATCAGCCCCAGCATTTT. The V and J genes are TRBV9 and TRBJ1-5; 8 bases are a match to TRBD1. The germline V gene encodes CDR1 SGDLS and CDR2 YYNGEE. J lost 4 bases, V lost 4 bases, and 7 bases had no gene match. The CDR3 loop spans 15 amino acids.